One and the same sample provided the 2 T cell receptor beta chains below, sequenced in a study of blood T cells in healthy people across ages. A second PCR of 7 to 11 cycles used a sample-barcoded 5' primer and a J-beta primer mix. TCRdb reprocessed the 5' RACE reads with MiXCR, giving one entry per CDR3 protein. The sample holds some 940,000 distinct CDR3 sequences, approximately 32% seen once. The same sample was also used in a study of T cells of mothers and their children.

The sample was blood. The receptors come from a woman in her 40s in good health.

This chain connects TRBV27 to TRBJ2-1; 9 bases align to TRBD2. CDR1 is MNHEY, CDR2 SMNVEV, per germline (reference sequence). With 3 bases clipped from V and 7 bases from J, the junction kept 4 bases outside the gene matches. The CDR3 totals 14 residues. CDR3 in DNA: TGTGCCAGCAGTTTTTCTAGCGGGGCAAATGAGCAGTTCTTC. This encodes CASSFSSGANEQFF.

This clonotype showed up just a few times. The chain links TRBV5-5 to TRBJ1-2, with D perhaps TRBD1 (5 bases). The CDR3 is 15 residues long. The ends were cut back, 4 bases at V and 2 bases at J, with 15 bases in the middle. In germline, CDR1 is SGHKS, CDR2 YYEKEE (reference sequence). Here the CDR3 DNA reads TGTGCCAGCAGCCCGGGATGGGACCCAAACTATGGCTACACCTTC. Translating it yields CASSPGWDPNYGYTF.